This T cell receptor (beta chain) was obtained from a study of T cell repertoires in cytomegalovirus infection. Whole-study results and caveats: CMV carriers having the relevant HLA were flagged by cumulative public TCR beta family frequency.

V lost 7 bases and J lost 3, with 18 bases in between. In germline, CDR1 is LNHDA, CDR2 SQIVND (reference sequence). CDR3 length: 15 amino acids. TCRdb called the reads again in MiXCR, with one record for every CDR3 protein. Of some 700,000 distinct CDR3 sequences detected, 35% to 45% appear once; the ten largest clones hold more than 2.5%. This clonotype was recorded at least ten times. Its antigen is as yet unknown. The sequenced sample consisted of PBMCs. The chain carries TRBV19 and TRBJ1-2, with D maybe TRBD1 (6 bases). This receptor was identified in a human donor in good health (CMV status not recorded). Some clones in this sample may be carry-over from other donors' samples. The DNA for the CDR3 is TGTGCCAGTACCCCCAGCCGGGACAATGACTATGGCTACACCTTC. Amino acid sequence: CASTPSRDNDYGYTF. The whole variable domain, filled in from reference TRBV19 and TRBJ1-2, reads DGGITQSPKYLFRKEGQNVTLSCEQNLNHDAMYWYRQDPGQGLRLIYYSQIVNDFQKGDIAEGYSVSREKKESFPLTVTSAQKNPTAFYLCASTPSRDNDYGYTFGSGTRLTVV.